These 21 T cell receptor beta chains were sequenced from one sample in a study of cytomegalovirus exposure and HLA in healthy donors. With 60 Vbeta and 13 Jbeta primers, the PCR was carried out. Only in-frame clones appear in the TCRdb table, and some are missing; sequencing was by immunoSEQ multiplex PCR. The sample consists of some 130,000 clones, around 78% of them appearing once. Sequenced sample: PBMCs. Receptor source: a woman in her 50s in good health and CMV-seronegative.

This clone was seen only once. The genes are TRBV9 and TRBJ2-7, with D possibly TRBD2 on 5 matching bases. The length of the CDR3 is 14 residues. CDR1 is SGDLS and CDR2 is YYNGEE in the germline V gene. With 0 bases removed from V and 3 bases from J, the gap between germline ends came to 10 bases. This chain's CDR3 is CASSVALGGYEQYF. For the CDR3, the DNA is TGTGCCAGCAGCGTAGCACTAGGTGGCTACGAGCAGTACTTC.

The chain employs TRBV2 and TRBJ1-2; possible D gene TRBD1, 5 bases. Trimming stripped 5 bases from V and 4 bases from J, with 14 bases between. Germline assignment: CDR1 SNHLY and CDR2 FYNNEI. CDR3 length: 14 residues. The CDR3 loop reads CASSSPGDGYGYTF. CDR3 in DNA: TGTGCCAGCAGTTCCCCGGGGGACGGCTATGGCTACACCTTC.

The chain couples TRBV15 to TRBJ1-4, with TRBD1 identical over 11 bases. The germline V gene has CDR1 LNHNV and CDR2 YYDKDF (reference sequence). V was pared by 4 bases and J by 7 bases, with 2 bases of the junction left unmatched. This CDR3 is built from 14 residues. Written as DNA, the CDR3 is TGTGCCACCAGCAAGGGACAGGGGGGTGAAAAACTGTTTTTT. As protein: CATSKGQGGEKLFF.

The chain employs TRBV4-3 and TRBJ2-7; TRBD1 is a possible D gene (6 bases). CDR1 and CDR2 from the germline V gene are LGHNA and YSLEER. Trimming pared 0 bases from V and 2 bases from J, leaving 20 bases between. The CDR3 is 18 residues long. The CDR3 DNA follows: TGCGCCAGCAGCCAAGAAGGAGCGGACAGAACCAAGACCTACGAGCAGTACGTC. Translated, it gives CASSQEGADRTKTYEQYV.

The rearrangement links TRBV13 to TRBJ2-5, with TRBD2 matching over 11 bases. V trimming: 4 bases; J trimming: 2 bases; junction bases outside the gene matches: 3. CDR1 and CDR2 (germline): PRHDT, FYEKMQ (reference sequence). The CDR3 covers 15 residues. CDR3 sequence (DNA): TGTGCCAGCAGCTCGGGACTAGCGGTACAAGAGACCCAGTACTTC. Its protein is CASSSGLAVQETQYF. The complete variable domain, with remaining parts taken from reference TRBV13 and TRBJ2-5, reads AAGVIQSPRHLIKEKRETATLKCYPIPRHDTVYWYQQGPGQDPQFLISFYEKMQSDKGSIPDRFSAQQFSDYHSELNMSSLELGDSALYFCASSSGLAVQETQYFGPGTRLLVL.

V and J are TRBV30 and TRBJ2-3; tentatively, D is TRBD2 (5 bases). Trimming took 3 bases from V and 7 from J, leaving 20 bases between them. Germline-derived CDR1 and CDR2 are GTSNPN and SVGIG (reference sequence). The CDR3 covers 15 residues. The CDR3, as DNA: TGTGCCTGGAGGAGGAGTGGCAGGACGGACTATACGCAGTATTTT. Translation: CAWRRSGRTDYTQYF.

The CDR3 region has the DNA TGTGCCAGCAGTTTACAGGGATCCTACGAGCAGTACGTC. It is translated as CASSLQGSYEQYV. This chain joins TRBV5-4 and TRBJ2-7; possible D gene TRBD1, 6 bases. The V end was cut by 5 bases, the J end by 1 base, with 10 bases between. The CDR3 extends over 13 amino acids. Germline CDR1 and CDR2: SGHNT and YYREEE (reference sequence).

This clone appeared a single time. The gene calls are TRBV6-1 and TRBJ2-7; TRBD2 matches at 8 bases. The V gene end was trimmed by 2 bases and the J gene end by 2 bases; junction bases not matched to a gene: 8. From germline, CDR1 is MNHNS and CDR2 SASEGT. This CDR3 spans 16 amino acids. The CDR3 bases are TGTGCCAGCAGTGAAAGTGCGGCGGGAGGCCCCTACGAGCAGTACGTC. Residues: CASSESAAGGPYEQYV.

The CDR3 sequence: CASSLERRGYTF. Written as DNA, the CDR3 is TGTGCCAGCAGCTTGGAGCGTCGGGGCTACACCTTC. The chain carries TRBV7-2 and TRBJ1-2; the D is unclear. V lost 3 bases and J lost 8, with 10 bases in between. There are 12 residues in the CDR3. Germline V gives CDR1 SGHTA, CDR2 FQGNSA.

The rearrangement joins TRBV19 to TRBJ1-3; D not certain. V shed 1 base and J shed 2 bases, with 9 bases lying between them. The germline V gene encodes CDR1 LNHDA and CDR2 SQIVND (reference sequence). The CDR3 is 15 amino acids. In nucleotides, the CDR3 is TGTGCCAGTAGTATAGTCGGCAGCGCTGGAAACACCATATATTTT. Translation: CASSIVGSAGNTIYF.

The CDR3: CASSVSGLAGYEQYF. Here the CDR3 DNA reads TGTGCCAGCAGCGTATCCGGACTAGCGGGGTACGAGCAGTACTTC. J is TRBJ2-7 and V is TRBV9; the match to TRBD2 covers 12 bases. V lost 1 base, J lost 4 bases, and 3 bases stayed unmatched. In germline, CDR1 is SGDLS, CDR2 YYNGEE. The CDR3 loop spans 15 amino acids. Using reference TRBV9 and TRBJ2-7 for the parts outside the CDR3, the full variable domain is DSGVTQTPKHLITATGQRVTLRCSPRSGDLSVYWYQQSLDQGLQFLIQYYNGEERAKGNILERFSAQQFPDLHSELNLSSLELGDSALYFCASSVSGLAGYEQYFGPGTRLTVT.

This chain connects TRBV14 to TRBJ1-1, with D hard to call. V dropped 0 bases and J dropped 1 base, with 6 bases sitting between them. Germline CDR1 and CDR2: SGHDN and FVKESK. The CDR3 is made up of 14 amino acids. Here the CDR3 reads CASSQEGANTEAFF. DNA for the CDR3: TGTGCCAGCAGCCAAGAAGGAGCGAACACTGAAGCTTTCTTT.

The rearrangement joins TRBV7-3 to TRBJ2-2; 8 bases fit TRBD1. Per the germline V gene, CDR1 is SGHTA and CDR2 is FQGTGA. The CDR3 consists of 16 residues. Unmatched junction bases numbered 8, after V lost 5 bases and J lost 3 bases. The CDR3 DNA sequence: TGTGCCAGCAGCCCCTCAGGACAGGGTTACACCGGGGAGCTGTTTTTT. Translated, it gives CASSPSGQGYTGELFF. Together with reference TRBV7-3 and TRBJ2-2, the CDR3 gives the full variable domain: GAGVSQTPSNKVTEKGKYVELRCDPISGHTALYWYRQSLGQGPEFLIYFQGTGAADDSGLPNDRFFAVRPEGSVSTLKIQRTERGDSAVYLCASSPSGQGYTGELFFGEGSRLTVL.

In nucleotides, the CDR3 is TGTGCCAGCAGCTTGGCCCCCTTGAGGACTGAAGCTTTCTTT. Translation gives CASSLAPLRTEAFF. This chain links TRBV5-8 with TRBJ1-1; the D is unclear. CDR3 length: 14 residues. V was clipped by 0 bases and J by 5 bases, with 11 bases between them. Germline V lookup: CDR1 SGHTS, CDR2 YDEGEE.

This chain uses TRBV29-1 with TRBJ1-4; TRBD1 matches 7 bases. The J segment lost 8 bases and the V segment lost 6 bases, leaving 6 bases of the junction unmatched. Per germline, CDR1 SQVTM and CDR2 ANQGSEA. The CDR3 totals 12 residues. The chain's CDR3 is CSVGQLGEKLFF. The CDR3 DNA sequence: TGCAGCGTGGGACAGTTAGGGGAAAAACTGTTTTTT.

V is TRBV7-9 and J is TRBJ1-6, with D possibly matching TRBD1 (5 bases). V was shortened by 6 bases and J by 3 bases, with 9 bases between the two germline ends. The CDR3 is 14 amino acids. Germline values: CDR1 SEHNR, CDR2 FQNEAQ (reference sequence). Here the CDR3 reads CASSLQDYNSPLHF. The CDR3, as DNA: TGTGCCAGCAGTTTACAGGACTATAATTCACCCCTCCACTTT.

The chain is built from TRBV19 and TRBJ1-2; 7 bases are a match to TRBD1. Germline V gives CDR1 LNHDA, CDR2 SQIVND (reference sequence). The CDR3 covers 18 residues. V dropped 4 bases and J dropped 5; count of bases not matched to a gene: 19. CDR3 coding DNA: TGTGCCAGTAGTACCCCACGTCTCCGACAGGGAGTACTATATGGCTACACCTTC. Residues: CASSTPRLRQGVLYGYTF.

This chain connects TRBV28 to TRBJ2-3; TRBD1 matches at 8 bases. The CDR3 is 16 residues long. Trimming at V came to 5 bases and at J to 4 bases, leaving 11 bases not matched to a gene. Per germline, CDR1 MDHEN and CDR2 SYDVKM. This chain's CDR3 is CASSLTGAAAADTQYF. The CDR3 DNA reads as TGTGCCAGCAGTCTGACAGGGGCAGCTGCCGCAGATACGCAGTATTTT.

The V and J genes are TRBV15 and TRBJ2-4; D remains ambiguous. In germline, CDR1 is LNHNV, CDR2 YYDKDF (reference sequence). V lost 1 base and J 8 bases, leaving 18 bases between the germline ends. The CDR3 runs 16 residues. The CDR3 protein is CATSRGGPLEKYIQYF. The CDR3 DNA sequence: TGTGCCACCAGCAGAGGTGGGCCCTTGGAAAAATACATTCAGTACTTC.

The chain links TRBV5-1 to TRBJ1-1, with D uncertain. The CDR3 is 13 amino acids. Trimming cost V 7 bases and J 3 bases, with 13 bases left between them. Germline-derived CDR1 and CDR2 are SGHRS and YFSETQ. The DNA for the CDR3 is TGCGCCAGCGGCCCCCGGGATTACACTGAAGCTTTCTTT. Translated: CASGPRDYTEAFF.

The chain links TRBV7-6 to TRBJ1-2, with a tentative D call TRBD1 (6 bases). CDR3 size: 16 residues. Looked up from germline, CDR1 is SGHVS and CDR2 is FNYEAQ. The V end was cut by 5 bases, the J end by 0 bases, with 16 bases between. CDR3 loop: CASSPRIQGTNYGYTF. CDR3 in DNA: TGTGCCAGCAGCCCACGAATACAGGGTACTAACTATGGCTACACCTTC.